These T cell receptor beta chains were read from a single sample in a study of T cell repertoires in cytomegalovirus infection. In TCRdb, the reads were re-called with MiXCR into one record per CDR3 protein. The table lists 800,000 to 950,000 distinct CDR3 sequences, approximately 32% of them singletons. These receptors lack a known antigen. Sequenced here: cultured CD8+ T cells from PBMCs, sampled from culture after CMV antigen stimulation. Every receptor here comes from a human donor in good health (CMV status not recorded). Some clones in this sample may be carry-over from other donors' samples. The conserved cysteine and the conserved F or W are not part of the CDR3 here.

>17|TRBJ2-3|TRBV25-1
ASSAYQGTAGTSTDTQY
>11|TRBJ1-6|TRBV19
ASRTGSNSPLH
>13|TRBJ2-7|TRBV12-3/TRBV12-4
ASSPVSGDINKQY
>11|TRBJ1-1|TRBV27
ASSLVRDTEAF
>11|TRBJ2-1|TRBV11-1
ASSSGLTVEQF
>12|TRBJ1-1|TRBV25-1
ASRIGQGMDEAF
>12|TRBJ1-4|TRBV6-5
ASKGKMKNEKLF
>13|TRBJ1-1|TRBV7-9
ASRLPGPLRTEAF
>14|TRBJ2-3|TRBV12-5
ASALSLAGVGDTQY
>11|TRBJ1-2|TRBV12-3/TRBV12-4
ASTRSGGEGYT
>13|TRBJ2-5|TRBV20-1
SARPWTGGQETQY
>12|TRBJ2-7|TRBV27
ASSHISDLYEQY
>18|TRBJ1-5|TRBV24-1
ATSDLLVQPGSYSNQPQH
>13|TRBJ2-1|TRBV27
ASSLDRTSYNEQF
>15|TRBJ1-3|TRBV14
ASSTRQRPIDGNTIY
>11|TRBJ1-5|TRBV6-1
ASNEWSNQPQH
>13|TRBJ1-2|TRBV12-3/TRBV12-4
ASSPWTGGNYGYT
>11|TRBJ2-7|TRBV5-4
ASSFSGAGEQY
>13|TRBJ2-5|TRBV27
ASSSRRGALETQY
>13|TRBJ1-2|TRBV6-1
ASSEGTGAYYGYT
>9|TRBJ2-2|TRBV6-2/TRBV6-3
ASGDTGELF
>14|TRBJ2-1|TRBV4-2
ASSQDRAGSSNEQF
>11|TRBJ2-3|TRBV20-1
SAGDRSWDTQY
>12|TRBJ2-3|TRBV7-9
ATPAGGPGDTQY
>13|TRBJ2-7|TRBV7-6
ASSLAAIGRYEQY
>15|TRBJ2-3|TRBV7-8
ASSQGLSGGESDTQY
>11|TRBJ1-3|TRBV29-1
SVLGRVGNTIY
>12|TRBJ2-7|TRBV7-8
ASSTSRGNYEQY
>12|TRBJ2-1|TRBV29-1
SDLGQSSYNEQF
>14|TRBJ1-6|TRBV7-6
ASSLAWDGNNSPLH
>15|TRBJ1-4|TRBV28
ASSPYRDTPEGEKLF
>10|TRBJ2-7|TRBV19
ATMTGGYEQY
>10|TRBJ2-1|TRBV5-1
ASSRRRNEQF
>11|TRBJ1-1|TRBV29-1
SVAVGLNTEAF
>12|TRBJ1-2|TRBV4-1
ASSPHYGTYGYT
>15|TRBJ2-3|TRBV6-6
ASSYPSAGGRTDTQY
>11|TRBJ2-5|TRBV6-2/TRBV6-3
ASSPGIQETQY
>12|TRBJ2-6|TRBV4-1
ASSQGPGANVLT